This T cell receptor beta chain was captured by sequencing in a study of blood T cell repertoires in COVID-19. Produced via immunoSEQ multiplex PCR; TCRdb's table is partial and in-frame only. Here the sample spans hundreds of thousands of clones, 70% to 90% being singletons. Seattle cases were enrolled at active infection and followed longitudinally. The V and J ends lost 0 bases and 7 bases respectively, with 18 bases between them. Germline V gene lookup returns CDR1 MRHNA and CDR2 SNTAGT. The CDR3 consists of 16 residues. This receptor was identified in a young man with COVID-19, enrolled during active disease. Sequenced material: peripheral blood. The chain has TRBV6-4 and TRBJ1-2; D is uncertain. CDR3 loop: CASSDSSYGITSGYTF. In nucleotides, the CDR3 is TGTGCCAGCAGTGACTCCAGTTATGGGATTACTAGTGGCTACACCTTC.